This TCR beta chain was captured in a study of shared clonotypes between healthy human individuals. Turning to the study itself: Three CD4 naive, three CD4 memory, two CD8 naive and one CD8 memory plate were used per donor. Study outcomes and limitations: The four-donor shared clonotypes exceeded non-shared clonotypes in generation probability, with non-shared ones scoring lower.

The assay was immunoSEQ multiplex PCR, and TCRdb's table has in-frame clones only and misses some. The table lists about 2 million clones, approximately 95% of them singletons. The donors were all Caucasian adults (living in Nashville, Tennessee). CD45RA-negative memory and CD45RA+ naive subsets were split from the CD4+ cells. The CDR3 is 19 amino acids. Per the germline V gene, CDR1 is SGHTA and CDR2 is FQGTGA. J lost 2 bases, V lost 3 bases, and 11 bases had no gene match. About this clone itself: Its specificity is unknown.

This receptor was identified in a man between 18 and 29 years old in good health. The sample was naive CD4+ T cells sorted from blood. As to subset: CD45RA+ positively selected. This sequence joins TRBV7-3 and TRBJ2-3; 13 bases map to TRBD2. CDR3: CASSFRPGLAGSDTDTQYF. CDR3 DNA: TGTGCCAGCAGCTTCCGACCGGGACTAGCGGGGAGTGACACAGATACGCAGTATTTT.